This TCR beta chain emerged from a study of vaccination and CD4 T cells after COVID-19. Sequencing of DNA taken from cultured CD4+ T cells relied on the Oncomine TCR Beta short-read assay. TCRdb redid the calling of the PCR reads with MiXCR, one entry per CDR3 protein. The table has more than 15,000 distinct CDR3 sequences, roughly 54% seen once. Study observations and caveats: Spike mono-reactivity was found in 304 of 307 vaccine-specific clones from convalescent patients.

This sample's treatment: roughly 10-day PBMC culture with coronavirus spike peptide pools or control peptides (ViraFEST assay). V lost 2 bases to trimming and J lost 13 bases, with 18 bases between them. The CDR3 runs 13 residues. Germline V CDR1 and CDR2: KGHSH, LQKENI. Remarks on this clonotype: Antigen specificity is unknown.

Sequencing was performed on CD4+ T cells from blood, cultured in vitro. This TCR came from a human donor who had recovered from COVID-19. V and J are TRBV18 and TRBJ2-7; D unresolved. The CDR3 loop reads CASSPRDSLSLYF. CDR3 in DNA: TGTGCCAGCTCACCAAGGGATTCCCTCTCCCTATACTTC.